One and the same sample provided the 15 T cell receptor beta chains below, sequenced in a study of T cell responses to AZD1222 COVID-19 vaccine. Here immunoSEQ multiplex PCR was the method, and the copy in TCRdb shows in-frame clones only, minus some. In the table there are 150,000 or so clones, approximately 90% of which are singletons. This sample comprised peripheral blood, obtained on day 0 of AZD1222 vaccination. These TCRs come from an adult in good health.

V is TRBV2 and J is TRBJ1-5, with 7 bases aligning to TRBD1. CDR3 length: 14 residues. Germline loops: CDR1 SNHLY, CDR2 FYNNEI. V gave up 5 bases and J gave up 3 bases; unmatched junction bases: 4. The CDR3 nucleotides are TGTGCCAGCAGTCCGACAGGGATCAATCAGCCCCAGCATTTT. Protein: CASSPTGINQPQHF.

This chain uses TRBV5-4 with TRBJ1-1, with D perhaps matching TRBD1 (5 bases). Trimming took 4 bases from V and 5 from J, leaving 18 bases between them. The CDR3 runs to 15 residues. CDR1 is SGHNT and CDR2 is YYREEE in the germline V gene (reference sequence). In DNA form, the CDR3 reads TGTGCCAGCAGCCCGGGCCCGAGAGGGGAGACTGAAGCTTTCTTT. Encoded protein: CASSPGPRGETEAFF. The entire variable domain, with the rest obtained from reference TRBV5-4 and TRBJ1-1, is as follows: ETGVTQSPTHLIKTRGQQVTLRCSSQSGHNTVSWYQQALGQGPQFIFQYYREEENGRGNFPPRFSGLQFPNYSSELNVNALELDDSALYLCASSPGPRGETEAFFGQGTRLTVV.

The chain couples TRBV19 to TRBJ2-2; D possibly corresponds to TRBD1 (5 bases). V lost 7 bases and J lost 2, with 11 bases in between. The CDR3 has 14 amino acids. Germline lookup yields CDR1 LNHDA and CDR2 SQIVND (reference sequence). The chain's CDR3 is CASKKGLNTGELFF. CDR3 nucleotides: TGTGCCAGTAAGAAGGGGCTAAACACCGGGGAGCTGTTTTTT.

The CDR3 DNA reads as TGTGCCAGCAGTTTGCGGATGAACACTGAAGCTTTCTTT. Amino acid sequence: CASSLRMNTEAFF. The J gene is TRBJ1-1, the V gene TRBV27; unclear D gene. The CDR3 contains 13 residues. The germline V and J ends were trimmed by 3 bases and 0 bases, with 5 bases remaining between them. CDR1 MNHEY and CDR2 SMNVEV come from the germline V gene (reference sequence).

This clone has only one observation. This chain uses TRBV7-2 with TRBJ1-3; D unresolved. From germline, CDR1 is SGHTA and CDR2 FQGNSA. Trimming took 1 base from V and 2 from J, leaving 12 bases between them. The CDR3 runs 16 residues. The CDR3 nucleotides are TGTGCCAGCAGCTTAGGAGCTCGGATAGCTGGAAACACCATATATTTT. The encoded protein is CASSLGARIAGNTIYF.

The genes are TRBV18 and TRBJ1-1, with D possibly TRBD1 on 6 matching bases. Germline values: CDR1 KGHSH, CDR2 LQKENI. This CDR3 comprises 15 residues. V lost 4 bases, J lost 0 bases, and 12 bases lay in between. The DNA of the CDR3 is TGTGCCAGCTCACTCAACGGGGACATGAACACTGAAGCTTTCTTT. Amino acid sequence: CASSLNGDMNTEAFF.

CDR3 bases: TGTGCCAGCAGTGACTCGACTGCGGGAGAGTACAATGAGCAGTTCTTC. It codes for CASSDSTAGEYNEQFF. The chain uses TRBV6-4 and TRBJ2-1; 7 positions agree with TRBD2. With 0 bases clipped from V and 4 bases from J, the junction kept 6 bases outside the gene matches. The V gene's germline CDR1 is MRHNA and CDR2 SNTAGT. The CDR3 extends over 16 amino acids.

The rearrangement joins TRBV18 to TRBJ2-4; the match to TRBD1 covers 9 bases. The germline V gene encodes CDR1 KGHSH and CDR2 LQKENI. This CDR3 contains 16 residues. V was clipped by 6 bases and J by 2 bases; unmatched bases: 8. The CDR3 protein is CASSQTGGNSKNIQYF. The CDR3 DNA is TGTGCCAGCTCCCAAACAGGGGGCAATTCCAAAAACATTCAGTACTTC.

This chain links TRBV10-1 with TRBJ1-5; TRBD1 matches at 9 bases. The CDR3 contains 23 residues. Per the germline V gene, CDR1 is WNHNN and CDR2 is SYGVQD (reference sequence). The J segment lost 0 bases and the V segment lost 6 bases, leaving 27 bases of the junction unmatched. Written as DNA, the CDR3 is TGCGCCAGCAGCGAGCCGTCAAGTCCCGGGACAGGGAATATATGTGGTAGCAATCAGCCCCAGCATTTT. This translates into CASSEPSSPGTGNICGSNQPQHF.

This clone was found once. CDR3 in DNA: TGTGCCTGGAGTCAGGGGTCTTTCCCAGCGGGAGTCTCCTACAATGAGCAGTTCTTC. It specifies CAWSQGSFPAGVSYNEQFF. The V gene is TRBV30, the J gene TRBJ2-1; TRBD2 matches at 8 bases. This CDR3 region has 19 residues. The germline V gene has CDR1 GTSNPN and CDR2 SVGIG (reference sequence). V gave up 2 bases and J gave up 0 bases; unmatched junction bases: 15.

The J gene is TRBJ1-2, the V gene TRBV6-2 or TRBV6-3; D perhaps matches TRBD1 (5 bases). This CDR3 contains 13 residues. The V gene lost 0 bases and the J gene lost 6 bases, with 8 bases spanning the gap. Germline CDR1 MNHEY, CDR2 SVGEGT. CDR3 in DNA: TGTGCCAGCAGTTACTCGAACAGGAATGGCTACACCTTC. Its protein product is CASSYSNRNGYTF.

The chain combines TRBV7-8 with TRBJ2-7, with TRBD1 identical over 8 bases. The CDR3 runs 16 residues. Per the germline V gene, CDR1 is SGHVS and CDR2 is FQNEAQ. Losses at the gene ends were 6 bases for V and 3 bases for J; bases not matched to a gene: 13. In nucleotides, the CDR3 is TGTGCCAGCAGTTCCAGAAGGGACAGGAGGATCTACGAGCAGTACTTC. Translation gives CASSSRRDRRIYEQYF.

The rearrangement links TRBV5-4 to TRBJ1-1; D is unresolved. In germline, CDR1 is SGHNT, CDR2 YYREEE (reference sequence). The CDR3 sequence is 15 residues long. V dropped 4 bases and J dropped 1 base, with 14 bases sitting between them. CDR3 amino acids: CASSPGGKRNTEAFF. CDR3 DNA: TGTGCCAGCAGCCCCGGTGGGAAAAGGAACACTGAAGCTTTCTTT.

The chain recombines TRBV9 with TRBJ2-1; 7 bases are a match to TRBD2. The CDR3 is made up of 15 amino acids. Trimming at V came to 2 bases and at J to 5 bases, leaving 7 bases not matched to a gene. Looked up from germline, CDR1 is SGDLS and CDR2 is YYNGEE. The DNA for the CDR3 is TGTGCCAGCAGCGTCAATCCCGGGACTAACAATGAGCAGTTCTTC. Amino acids: CASSVNPGTNNEQFF.

The chain combines TRBV7-2 with TRBJ2-7, with a possible D match to TRBD2 (6 bases). The CDR3 is 14 residues long. V lost 6 bases and J 4 bases, leaving 16 bases between the germline ends. CDR1 is SGHTA, CDR2 FQGNSA, per germline. CDR3: CASRRTGGMYEQYF. The CDR3 DNA reads as TGTGCCAGCAGGCGGACGGGCGGGATGTACGAGCAGTACTTC.